The TCR beta chain described here comes from a study of blood T cell repertoires in COVID-19. Study-level background: The samples span acute and convalescent COVID-19 from the United States, Italy and Spain. From T cells, B-cell-depleted T cells, or PBMCs came the material, which was cDNA or gDNA.

In regard to this clone: The germline gene is not matched at one end of the junction; a read error may be the cause.

Repertoires were generated with immunoSEQ multiplex PCR, while TCRdb's copy carries only in-frame clones and drops some. The data show roughly 100,000 clones, approximately 80% seen once. The V gene's germline CDR1 is SSHAT and CDR2 FNYEAQ (reference sequence). The CDR3 sequence is 16 residues long. The specimen sequenced was peripheral blood. The V call is TRBV7-7, the J call TRBJ1-3; D might be TRBD1 (5 bases). The receptor was derived from a woman older than 75 with active or convalescent COVID-19. Here the CDR3 reads CASSLEPPGLGNTIYF. The CDR3 DNA follows: TGTGCTAGCAGCTTAGAACCTCCAGGGCTTGGAAACACCATATATTTT.